This TCR beta chain was found in a study of control samples from healthy donors and cancer patients. Data came from immunoSEQ multiplex PCR; TCRdb stores just in-frame clones and leaves some out. The sample holds roughly 400,000 clones, more than 80% seen once. The junction had 7 bases not matched to a gene; V was cut back by 6 bases and J by 0 bases. Germline V CDR1 and CDR2: LGHDT, YNNKEL (reference sequence). CDR3 length: 16 amino acids. The sequencing input was PBMCs. The chain joins TRBV3-1 (or the pseudogene TRBV3-2) to TRBJ2-2; 7 bases fit TRBD1. The sequence was collected from a man aged 40-55 years with head and neck cancer. As DNA, the CDR3 is TGTGCCAGCAGTCGTCCCACAGGGGCGAACACCGGGGAGCTGTTTTTT. Translated: CASSRPTGANTGELFF.